The rows below give T cell receptor beta chains drawn from one sample of a study of control samples from healthy donors and cancer patients. Sequencing used immunoSEQ multiplex PCR; TCRdb keeps in-frame clones, though not all of them. The repertoire includes about 170,000 clones, roughly 89% of them detected once, and roughly 1.6% sits in the top ten. Sequencing used blood. These receptor sequences come from a woman younger than 45 in good health. Each CDR3 is given with its conserved first and last residue. D genes are given only for firm matches. Size values are once, few and many counts, or a class for expanded clones, and some rows have none.

V	size	J	D	CDR3	DNA
TRBV28	.	TRBJ2-7	.	CAGGRAYEQYF	TGTGCCGGGGGCCGGGCCTACGAGCAGTACTTC
TRBV6-4	.	TRBJ2-3	.	CASSGDGTDTQYF	TGTGCCAGCAGTGGGGACGGCACAGATACGCAGTATTTT
TRBV18	.	TRBJ1-1	TRBD1	CASSGQGRIPDTEAFF	TGTGCCAGCTCAGGACAGGGTAGAATCCCGGACACTGAAGCTTTCTTT
TRBV20-1	few	TRBJ2-7	.	CSAKLGYEQYF	TGCAGTGCCAAGTTAGGGTACGAGCAGTACTTC
TRBV29-1	.	TRBJ2-5	.	CSAGRGPQETQYF	TGCAGCGCGGGGAGGGGGCCCCAAGAGACCCAGTACTTC
TRBV29-1	.	TRBJ1-3	.	CSVDSSGNTIYF	TGCAGCGTTGACAGCTCTGGAAACACCATATATTTT
TRBV6-1	.	TRBJ1-4	TRBD1	CASSEGDRGGRLFF	TGTGCCAGCAGTGAAGGCGACAGGGGGGGTAGACTGTTTTTT
TRBV27	.	TRBJ1-2	.	CASSLRRVEYGYTF	TGTGCCAGCAGTTTACGCAGGGTTGAATATGGCTACACCTTC
TRBV27	.	TRBJ2-2	TRBD1	CASSLDRGNTGELFF	TGTGCCAGCAGTTTAGACAGGGGGAACACCGGGGAGCTGTTTTTT
TRBV11-2	once	TRBJ2-7	.	CASSLGWVPYEQYF	TGTGCCAGCAGCTTAGGGTGGGTCCCCTACGAGCAGTACTTC
TRBV9	.	TRBJ1-1	.	CASSGTMNTEAFF	TGTGCCAGCAGCGGGACGATGAACACTGAAGCTTTCTTT
TRBV5-1	.	TRBJ2-1	TRBD2	CASSAGLAYNEQFF	TGCGCCAGCAGCGCGGGACTAGCCTACAATGAGCAGTTCTTC
TRBV3-1/TRBV3-2	.	TRBJ2-3	.	CASSQDLASDTQYF	TGTGCCAGCAGCCAAGACCTAGCCTCAGATACGCAGTATTTT
TRBV10-3	.	TRBJ1-2	.	CAISETGYGYTF	TGTGCCATCAGTGAGACAGGGTATGGCTACACCTTC